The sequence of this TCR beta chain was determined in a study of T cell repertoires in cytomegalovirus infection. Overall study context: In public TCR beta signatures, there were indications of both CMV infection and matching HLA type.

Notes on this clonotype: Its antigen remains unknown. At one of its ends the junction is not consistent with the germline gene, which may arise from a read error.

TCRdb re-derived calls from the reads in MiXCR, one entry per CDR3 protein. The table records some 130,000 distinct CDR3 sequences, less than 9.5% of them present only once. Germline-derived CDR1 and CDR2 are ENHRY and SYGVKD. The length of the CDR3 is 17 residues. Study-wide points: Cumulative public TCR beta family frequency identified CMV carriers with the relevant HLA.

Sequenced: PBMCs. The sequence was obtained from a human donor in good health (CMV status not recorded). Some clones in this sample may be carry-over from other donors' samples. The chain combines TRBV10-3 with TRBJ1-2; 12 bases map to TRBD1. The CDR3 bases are TGTGCCATCACTACCGGGACAGGGGGCCGATCCGTGTATGGCTGCACCTTC. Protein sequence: CAITTGTGGRSVYGCTF.